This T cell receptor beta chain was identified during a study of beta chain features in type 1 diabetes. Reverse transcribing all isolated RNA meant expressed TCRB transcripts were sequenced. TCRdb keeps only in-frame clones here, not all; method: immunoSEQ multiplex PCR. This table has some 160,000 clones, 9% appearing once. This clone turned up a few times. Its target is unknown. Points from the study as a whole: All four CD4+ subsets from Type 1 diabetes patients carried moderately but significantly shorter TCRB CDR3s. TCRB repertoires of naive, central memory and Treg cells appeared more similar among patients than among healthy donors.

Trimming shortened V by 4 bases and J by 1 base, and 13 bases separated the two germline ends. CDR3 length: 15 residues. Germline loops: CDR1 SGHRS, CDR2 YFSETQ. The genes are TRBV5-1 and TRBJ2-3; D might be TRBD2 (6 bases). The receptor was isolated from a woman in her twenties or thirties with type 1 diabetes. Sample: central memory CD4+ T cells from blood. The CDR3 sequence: CASSPGRDGTDTQYF. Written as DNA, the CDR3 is TGCGCCAGCAGCCCGGGGCGGGATGGCACAGATACGCAGTATTTT.